One T cell receptor (beta chain) is described in this entry. Per the authors' pipeline: The assay estimated nucleated cells by amplifying reference gene primers. Libraries were prepared by immunoSEQ multiplex PCR; TCRdb keeps only in-frame clonotypes and omits some of them. That table furnishes V, J and clone size, whereas the DNA furnished D and trimming. The table records about 200,000 clones, about 87% of them present only once. This record comes from a study of blood T cell repertoires in COVID-19. Study overall: PBMCs, B-cell-depleted T cells, or T cells were the source of the cDNA or gDNA that made up the material.

Trimming cost V 5 bases and J 3 bases; bases outside gene matches: 12. The CDR3 consists of 18 residues. The germline CDR1 and CDR2 sequences are MDHEN and SYDVKM. Material: peripheral blood. The genes are TRBV28 and TRBJ1-4, with 10 bases identical to TRBD1. The TCR was taken from a man aged 60-69 years with acute or convalescent COVID-19. CDR3 protein: CASSRDRGPVRANEKLFF. CDR3 sequence (DNA): TGTGCCAGCAGTAGGGACAGGGGCCCGGTTAGGGCTAATGAAAAACTGTTTTTT. Based on the CDR3 plus reference TRBV28 and TRBJ1-4, the full variable domain is DVKVTQSSRYLVKRTGEKVFLECVQDMDHENMFWYRQDPGLGLRLIYFSYDVKMKEKGDIPEGYSVSREKKERFSLILESASTNQTSMYLCASSRDRGPVRANEKLFFGSGTQLSVL.